A single sample is the source of the 26 T cell receptor beta chains below, sequenced in a study of regulatory T cells in long-lasting Graves disease. iRepertoire HTBI primers and Arm-PCR of CDR3 regions built TCR beta libraries. TCRdb used MiXCR to reprocess the multiplex PCR reads, holding one entry per CDR3 protein. The sample lists over 450,000 distinct CDR3 sequences, 12% occurring once. Time point meaning: newly diagnosed GD, antithyroid drugs for less than 3 months. The authors made the TCR library using RNA they extracted from PBMCs. This sample was shared with a second study, whose subject was T cells in Graves' hyperthyroidism and ophthalmopathy.

This specimen was peripheral blood mononuclear cells (PBMCs), taken at new diagnosis, from a patient treated with antithyroid drugs. Every receptor here comes from a woman in her 30s with Graves disease.

Many counts were recorded for this clonotype. The genes are TRBV5-1 and TRBJ1-2; D is possibly TRBD1 (5 bases). CDR1 is SGHRS, CDR2 YFSETQ, per germline. This CDR3 has 15 amino acids. The V end lost 0 bases, the J end lost 1 base, and 10 bases lay between the germline ends. CDR3 nucleotides: TGCGCCAGCAGCTTGGGGGGGACCAATAACTATGGCTACACCTTC. Amino acid sequence: CASSLGGTNNYGYTF.

This clonotype was observed a handful of times. This chain joins TRBV7-2 and TRBJ2-2, with D tentatively TRBD2 (7 bases). CDR3 length: 17 amino acids. V was pared by 1 base and J by 4 bases, with 16 bases between. Germline CDR1 and CDR2: SGHTA and FQGNSA. The CDR3 reads CASSLVPGLGGTGELFF. The DNA for the CDR3 is TGTGCCAGCAGCTTAGTGCCCGGACTAGGGGGCACCGGGGAGCTGTTTTTT.

This clonotype was detected many times. The chain is built from TRBV20-1 and TRBJ1-1; no clear D gene. CDR3 length equals 14 residues. V dropped 3 bases and J dropped 1 base, with 12 bases sitting between them. Germline V gives CDR1 DFQATT, CDR2 SNEGSKA (reference sequence). This CDR3 is CSARPPGRNTEAFF. CDR3 bases: TGCAGTGCTAGGCCACCTGGACGGAACACTGAAGCTTTCTTT.

At least ten counts were recorded for this clonotype. The chain employs TRBV18 and TRBJ2-7; the D gene is possibly TRBD2 (5 bases). V lost 2 bases to trimming and J lost 4 bases, with 12 bases between them. The CDR3 totals 14 residues. Germline CDR1 and CDR2: KGHSH and LQKENI. The CDR3 DNA is TGTGCCAGCTCACCAACCGCTAGCAGTTACGAGCAGTACTTC. Its translation: CASSPTASSYEQYF.

This clonotype was seen at least ten times. This sequence joins TRBV27 and TRBJ1-1; D gene unclear. V lost 7 bases to trimming and J lost 2 bases, with 5 bases between them. Per germline, CDR1 MNHEY and CDR2 SMNVEV (reference sequence). This CDR3 has 11 residues. The CDR3 protein is CASTSNTEAFF. As DNA, the CDR3 is TGTGCCAGCACGAGCAACACTGAAGCTTTCTTT.

This clonotype occurred many times. The CDR3 spells CASRIRGGINIQYF. The DNA for the CDR3 is TGTGCCAGCAGAATACGAGGAGGAATAAACATTCAGTACTTC. The rearrangement uses TRBV12-3 or TRBV12-4 and TRBJ2-4, with D maybe TRBD2 (5 bases). Trimming cost V 6 bases and J 6 bases, with 15 bases left between them. CDR3 size: 14 residues.

This clonotype appeared many times. The V and J genes are TRBV20-1 and TRBJ2-3; TRBD2 matches at 12 bases. The CDR3 totals 14 residues. Per germline, CDR1 DFQATT and CDR2 SNEGSKA (reference sequence). V shed 6 bases and J 7 bases; nucleotides not matched to a gene: 8. DNA for the CDR3: TGCAGTGCCAGACTAGCGGGAGCAACGAATACGCAGTATTTT. It specifies CSARLAGATNTQYF.

V and J are TRBV6-1 and TRBJ1-1; TRBD1 matches 7 bases. Losses at the gene ends were 6 bases for V and 0 bases for J; bases not matched to a gene: 10. CDR1 and CDR2 from the germline V gene are MNHNS and SASEGT. CDR3 length: 16 residues. The DNA for the CDR3 is TGTGCCAGCAGCCCTCGACAGGGCATCGTGAACACTGAAGCTTTCTTT. The encoded protein is CASSPRQGIVNTEAFF.

This clonotype was recorded a few times. The V call is TRBV12-3 or TRBV12-4, the J call TRBJ1-5; TRBD1 is a possible D gene (6 bases). The CDR3 spans 14 residues. Trimming left V 5 bases short and J 4 bases short, with 12 bases between. CDR3 protein: CASSPGELNQPQHF. Here the CDR3 DNA reads TGTGCCAGCAGTCCAGGGGAATTAAATCAGCCCCAGCATTTT.

Only one count was recorded for this clonotype. This chain links TRBV27 with TRBJ2-1; the match to TRBD2 covers 12 bases. CDR3 length: 16 amino acids. V was clipped by 5 bases and J by 7 bases; unmatched bases: 9. Germline V gene sequence: CDR1 MNHEY, CDR2 SMNVEV (reference sequence). CDR3 nucleotide sequence: TGTGCCAGCAGTACGCTAGCGGGAGGGCCAAGGAATGAGCAGTTCTTC. Translation gives CASSTLAGGPRNEQFF.

The chain couples TRBV12-3 or TRBV12-4 to TRBJ2-7; TRBD1 matches 8 bases. The CDR3 contains 14 residues. V lost 6 bases, J lost 7 bases, and 11 bases stayed unmatched. CDR3 amino acids: CASSPQGAWREQYF. The DNA for the CDR3 is TGTGCCAGCAGCCCTCAGGGGGCTTGGCGAGAGCAGTACTTC.

This clonotype was detected many times. CDR3 sequence reads: CASSHYSRSGANVLTF. CDR3 sequence (DNA): TGTGCCAGCAGTCACTACTCACGCTCTGGGGCCAACGTCCTGACTTTC. V is TRBV27 and J is TRBJ2-6; no definite D call. V shed 5 bases and J shed 0 bases, with 11 bases lying between them. The CDR3 length is 16 residues. CDR1 MNHEY and CDR2 SMNVEV come from the germline V gene (reference sequence).

This clonotype was recorded at least ten times. This chain links TRBV28 with TRBJ1-1; 8 bases line up with TRBD1. Germline values: CDR1 MDHEN, CDR2 SYDVKM. This CDR3 is 15 amino acids long. V was clipped by 3 bases and J by 4 bases; unmatched bases: 7. In DNA form, the CDR3 reads TGTGCCAGCAGTTTTAGGGACAGGAGATCCACTGAAGCTTTCTTT. This sequence encodes CASSFRDRRSTEAFF.

This clonotype was recorded at least ten times. J is TRBJ2-1 and V is TRBV27; TRBD2 aligns across 12 bases. The J segment lost 9 bases and the V segment lost 5 bases, leaving 11 bases of the junction unmatched. The CDR3 contains 16 residues. Germline CDR1 reads MNHEY; CDR2 reads SMNVEV (reference sequence). The CDR3 reads CASSPPRLAGVREQFF. The CDR3 bases are TGTGCCAGCAGTCCCCCCCGACTAGCGGGAGTGCGTGAGCAGTTCTTC.

With regard to this clonotype: At one end, the junction sequence differs from germline, possibly due to a read error. The V and J genes are TRBV2 and TRBJ2-2; the match to TRBD1 covers 9 bases. The germline CDR1 and CDR2 sequences are SNHLY and FYNNEI. The CDR3 length is 13 residues. The CDR3 region is CASSGQGHTGELF. CDR3 sequence (DNA): TGTGCCAGCAGCGGACAGGGGCACACCGGGGAGCTGTTT.

This clonotype appeared many times. The chain recombines TRBV19 with TRBJ1-4, with 8 bases that match TRBD1. The length of the CDR3 is 14 residues. The germline V gene has CDR1 LNHDA and CDR2 SQIVND (reference sequence). J lost 8 bases, V lost 3 bases, and 5 bases had no gene match. This chain's CDR3 is CASSMTGAREKLFF. Here the CDR3 DNA reads TGTGCCAGTAGTATGACAGGGGCGCGCGAAAAACTGTTTTTT. The complete variable domain, with remaining parts taken from reference TRBV19 and TRBJ1-4, reads DGGITQSPKYLFRKEGQNVTLSCEQNLNHDAMYWYRQDPGQGLRLIYYSQIVNDFQKGDIAEGYSVSREKKESFPLTVTSAQKNPTAFYLCASSMTGAREKLFFGSGTQLSVL.

This clonotype came up many times. V and J are TRBV11-3 and TRBJ2-7, with 9 bases that match TRBD1. V was pared by 5 bases and J by 0 bases, with 2 bases of the junction left unmatched. The germline CDR1 and CDR2 sequences are SGHNT and YENEEA. This CDR3 spans 14 amino acids. The CDR3 sequence is CASSEGQGSYEQYF. The CDR3 nucleotides read TGTGCCAGCAGCGAGGGACAGGGCTCCTACGAGCAGTACTTC.

This chain links TRBV27 with TRBJ2-1; the D is unclear. The J call may be wrong; the DNA end is better matched by TRBJ2-5. The V gene's germline CDR1 is MNHEY and CDR2 SMNVEV (reference sequence). CDR3 length equals 13 residues. The CDR3 DNA is TGTGCCAGCATCGGTCCGGACCAAGAGACCCAGTACTTC. It specifies CASIGPDQETQYF.

The sample holds many counts of this clonotype. This rearrangement joins TRBV6-5 to TRBJ2-1, with 9 bases fitting TRBD1. CDR1 MNHEY and CDR2 SVGAGI come from the germline V gene. There are 15 residues in the CDR3. Trimming removed 4 bases from V and 5 bases from J; junction bases left unmatched: 6. The CDR3: CASSSPGQGNNEQFF. The CDR3 DNA follows: TGTGCCAGCAGTTCGCCGGGACAGGGAAACAATGAGCAGTTCTTC.

This clonotype has just a few counts. The rearrangement joins TRBV20-1 to TRBJ2-7, with a weak D call TRBD1 (6 bases). Germline values: CDR1 DFQATT, CDR2 SNEGSKA (reference sequence). V lost 6 bases, J lost 3 bases, and 27 bases lay in between. This CDR3 has 17 amino acids. The CDR3 here is CSAIAGLGAGACYEQYF. The DNA for the CDR3 is TGCAGTGCCATAGCAGGCCTTGGCGCAGGGGCTTGCTACGAGCAGTACTTC.

Many counts were recorded for this clonotype. The chain uses TRBV20-1 and TRBJ2-1, with 14 positions matching TRBD2. V dropped 3 bases and J dropped 9; count of bases not matched to a gene: 13. Germline V gene data show CDR1 as DFQATT and CDR2 as SNEGSKA (reference sequence). The CDR3 is made up of 17 amino acids. The CDR3 coding sequence is TGCAGTGCTAGTTATTTCGGGACTAGCGGGAGTAAGGGTGAGCAGTTCTTC. This gives the protein CSASYFGTSGSKGEQFF.

This clonotype was detected many times. The chain couples TRBV5-6 to TRBJ1-5; 7 bases map to TRBD1. V shed 4 bases, J shed 5 bases, and the junction held 6 bases outside the gene matches. CDR1 is SGHDT and CDR2 is YYEEEE in the germline V gene. The CDR3 sequence is 14 residues long. The CDR3 is CASSAQGFDQPQHF. Here the CDR3 DNA reads TGTGCCAGCAGCGCACAGGGGTTCGATCAGCCCCAGCATTTT.

This clonotype has ten or more counts. V is TRBV27 and J is TRBJ1-1; no definite D call. Per the germline V gene, CDR1 is MNHEY and CDR2 is SMNVEV (reference sequence). There are 14 residues in the CDR3. V was clipped by 2 bases and J by 1 base, with 8 bases between them. CDR3: CASSLGFPNTEAFF. CDR3 coding DNA: TGTGCCAGCAGTTTAGGGTTCCCGAACACTGAAGCTTTCTTT.

Many counts were recorded for this clonotype. The chain employs TRBV3-1 and TRBJ1-1; the match to TRBD1 covers 9 bases. V dropped 4 bases and J dropped 1; count of bases not matched to a gene: 10. Germline V gene data show CDR1 as LGHDT and CDR2 as YNNKEL (reference sequence). The CDR3 runs to 17 residues. As DNA, the CDR3 is TGTGCCAGCAGCCTTAGAAAAACAGGGGGCACGAACACTGAAGCTTTCTTT. It codes for CASSLRKTGGTNTEAFF.

Worth noting for this clonotype: A far larger clone differs by one base, so this is likely a read error. This chain uses TRBV7-3 with TRBJ1-4; D not resolved. CDR3 size: 11 residues. The germline V gene has CDR1 SGHTA and CDR2 FQGTGA. The ends were cut back, 7 bases at V and 9 bases at J, with 9 bases in the middle. The CDR3 DNA is TGTGCCAGCATTGACTTCAAAAAACTGTTTTTT. Translating it yields CASIDFKKLFF.

This clonotype has just one count. The chain joins TRBV2 to TRBJ1-1, with 8 bases identical to TRBD1. The CDR3 covers 15 residues. The germline gives CDR1 SNHLY, CDR2 FYNNEI. V dropped 4 bases and J dropped 0; count of bases not matched to a gene: 4. The CDR3 is CASSAGGLMNTEAFF. CDR3 DNA: TGTGCCAGCAGTGCAGGGGGCCTTATGAACACTGAAGCTTTCTTT.